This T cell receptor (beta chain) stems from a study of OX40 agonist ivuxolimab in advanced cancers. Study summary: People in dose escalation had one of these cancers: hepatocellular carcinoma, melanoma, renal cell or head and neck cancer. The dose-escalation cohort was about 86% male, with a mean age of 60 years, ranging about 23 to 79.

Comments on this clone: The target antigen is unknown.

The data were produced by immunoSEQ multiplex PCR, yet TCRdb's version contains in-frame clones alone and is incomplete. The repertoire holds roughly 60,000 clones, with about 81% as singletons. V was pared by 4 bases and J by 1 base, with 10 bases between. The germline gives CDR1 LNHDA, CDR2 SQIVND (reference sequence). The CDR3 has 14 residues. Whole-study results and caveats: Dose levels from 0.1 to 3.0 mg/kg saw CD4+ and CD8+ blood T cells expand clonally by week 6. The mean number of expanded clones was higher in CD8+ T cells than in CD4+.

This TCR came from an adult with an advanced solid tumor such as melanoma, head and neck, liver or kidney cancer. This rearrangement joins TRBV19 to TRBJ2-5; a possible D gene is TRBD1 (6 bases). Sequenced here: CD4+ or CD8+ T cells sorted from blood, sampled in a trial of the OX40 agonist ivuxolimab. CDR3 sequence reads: CASSTPRGQETQYF. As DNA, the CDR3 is TGTGCCAGTAGTACCCCCAGGGGCCAAGAGACCCAGTACTTC.